This TCR beta chain is drawn from a study of shared clonotypes between healthy human individuals. Study-level findings and limits: Non-shared clonotypes displayed generation probabilities falling below those of clonotypes present in all four donors.

Sequencing used immunoSEQ multiplex PCR; TCRdb keeps in-frame clones, though not all of them. The data show around 700,000 clones, around 72% seen once. Trimming took 1 base from V and 10 from J; bases not matched to a gene: 9. The CDR3 spans 14 residues. Per germline, CDR1 ENHRY and CDR2 SYGVKD. Note on this clone: The antigen remains unidentified.

V and J are TRBV10-3 and TRBJ1-1, with TRBD1 matching 7 bases. The sequence was obtained from a woman in her 30s in good health. The sequenced material came from memory CD4+ T cells sorted from blood. Subset defined: CD45RA-negative fraction. This chain's CDR3 is CAISELSGGKGAFF. CDR3 bases: TGTGCCATCAGTGAGTTGTCAGGGGGAAAAGGAGCTTTCTTT.